This T cell receptor beta chain stems from a study of T-cell reconstitution after alpha-beta-depleted transplantation in children. A library of TCRbeta sequences, prepared with unique molecular identifiers, was generated. TCRdb independently ran MiXCR on the PCR reads; one entry per CDR3 protein. Of 450,000 to 550,000 distinct CDR3 sequences listed, about 10% were seen once; the top ten hold about 14%. Findings and limits, study-wide: Reports say that about two months after transplant, the alpha-beta T cells came out of several hundred graft clones that had expanded. Diversity of TCRbeta at day 60 was high in some patients, arising from surviving recipient T cells and thymic progenitors.

This clonotype was found a few times. Its antigen is unidentified. This sequence originates from a female patient aged 2-10 years who had a stem cell transplant for aplastic anemia, so the T cells may come from the graft donor. Sample: PBMCs, mostly from graft donor cells, taken 180 days after TCRalphabeta/CD19-depleted stem cell transplant.

The CDR3 nucleotides read TGTGCCAGCACCTCGGACAGGGGGAATGAGCAGTTCTTC. Translating gives CASTSDRGNEQFF. This rearrangement joins TRBV7-8 to TRBJ2-1; 10 bases fit TRBD1. Germline V CDR1 and CDR2: SGHVS, FQNEAQ. This CDR3 region has 13 residues. V trimming: 7 bases; J trimming: 7 bases; junction bases outside the gene matches: 4.